The entry that follows covers one T cell receptor (beta chain) sequence. These data are taken from a study of blood T cell repertoires in COVID-19. For the study at large: Sites across the United States, Italy and Spain contributed samples from acute and convalescent COVID-19.

Participants' reported clinical history set cohort assignment. Two consecutive negative NP/OP PCR tests, clearance, or resolved symptoms defined Cohort 3 recovery. Clones were read by immunoSEQ multiplex PCR, and TCRdb kept only the in-frame ones, dropping some. The sample has over 400,000 clones, about 85% seen once. Per germline, CDR1 SGHDT and CDR2 YYEEEE. Between the trimmed V and J ends, which lost 3 bases and 3 bases, there was a span of 13 bases. The CDR3 consists of 16 residues. The sample consisted of PBMCs or T cells enriched from blood (not recorded which). This sequence was found in a woman aged 55-69 years who had recovered from COVID-19. The V call is TRBV5-6, the J call TRBJ1-6, with no clear D. The CDR3 nucleotides read TGTGCCAGCAGCTGGTCCCAGGCTGGCTATAATTCACCCCTCCACTTT. Translation: CASSWSQAGYNSPLHF.